These 24 T cell receptor beta chains came from one sample sequenced in a study of blood T cell repertoires in COVID-19. Sequencing was performed with immunoSEQ multiplex PCR; in TCRdb, only in-frame clones are kept and a portion is missing. The data contain tens of thousands of clones, roughly nine tenths of them seen just once; the ten biggest clones take up approximately 17%. The sequencing input was peripheral blood. The receptors come from an older man in a cohort sampled during active COVID-19.

The gene calls are TRBV4-2 and TRBJ2-3, with 9 bases matching TRBD2. V trimming: 3 bases; J trimming: 2 bases; junction bases outside the gene matches: 6. Germline CDR1 LGHNA, CDR2 YNFKEQ. There are 16 residues in the CDR3. The CDR3 DNA reads as TGTGCCAGCAGCCACGCTGCGGGGGGGAACACAGATACGCAGTATTTT. Translated, it gives CASSHAAGGNTDTQYF.

This clone was observed a single time. The genes are TRBV18 and TRBJ1-1; no clear D gene. The V and J ends lost 3 bases and 3 bases respectively, with 8 bases between them. This CDR3 comprises 13 residues. Germline loops: CDR1 KGHSH, CDR2 LQKENI. The CDR3 DNA reads TGTGCCAGCTCACCCGACAAGGACACTGAAGCTTTCTTT. It encodes CASSPDKDTEAFF.

The chain recombines TRBV19 with TRBJ1-1; TRBD1 aligns across 8 bases. CDR3 length: 14 amino acids. The junction had 6 bases not matched to a gene; V was cut back by 4 bases and J by 5 bases. The germline V gene has CDR1 LNHDA and CDR2 SQIVND (reference sequence). CDR3 sequence: CASSTARTGTEAFF. The CDR3 DNA follows: TGTGCCAGTAGTACCGCCCGGACAGGGACTGAAGCTTTCTTT.

The chain links TRBV10-3 to TRBJ1-4, with 10 bases aligning to TRBD1. Trimming cost V 10 bases and J 3 bases; bases outside gene matches: 8. The CDR3 has 15 residues. CDR1 ENHRY and CDR2 SYGVKD come from the germline V gene. Here the CDR3 DNA reads TGTGCCACCAGAGACAGGGGGCAGGCTAATGAAAAACTGTTTTTT. Encoded protein: CATRDRGQANEKLFF.

This chain connects TRBV2 to TRBJ1-5, with unresolved D. V gave up 8 bases and J gave up 4 bases, with 9 bases separating them. Germline V gene data show CDR1 as SNHLY and CDR2 as FYNNEI. The CDR3 spans 12 residues. As DNA, the CDR3 is TGTGCCAGCGGGCTTGCTAATCAGCCCCAGCATTTT. This sequence encodes CASGLANQPQHF.

The CDR3 sequence: CASSEGTSGGPPPDTQYF. CDR3 bases: TGCGCCAGCAGCGAGGGGACTAGCGGGGGGCCCCCCCCAGATACGCAGTATTTT. V usage is TRBV5-1 and J usage is TRBJ2-3; 15 positions agree with TRBD2. Germline V gene lookup returns CDR1 SGHRS and CDR2 YFSETQ. This CDR3 is built from 18 residues. The trim removed 4 bases at V and 4 bases at J, leaving 10 bases unmatched.

This chain joins TRBV7-2 and TRBJ1-6, with D perhaps TRBD1 (5 bases). Germline CDR1 reads SGHTA; CDR2 reads FQGNSA. The CDR3 consists of 14 residues. The V end was cut by 4 bases, the J end by 7 bases, with 11 bases between. CDR3 nucleotide sequence: TGTGCCAGCAGCTCCGGGACTGAGAATTCACCCCTCCACTTT. Translated: CASSSGTENSPLHF.

This clone was found a few times. The gene calls are TRBV28 and TRBJ1-6; D unclear. The CDR3 spans 15 residues. CDR1 is MDHEN and CDR2 is SYDVKM in the germline V gene. V gave up 6 bases and J gave up 5 bases, with 14 bases separating them. CDR3 sequence: CASREEDRHNSPLHF. CDR3 in DNA: TGTGCCAGCAGGGAGGAGGACCGGCATAATTCACCCCTCCACTTT.

This chain connects TRBV6-2 or TRBV6-3 to TRBJ2-7, with D possibly TRBD1 on 7 matching bases. This CDR3 is built from 14 residues. In germline, CDR1 is MNHEY, CDR2 SVGEGT. CDR3 nucleotides: TGTGCCAGCAGTCCCAACAGGCGGGACAGTCCCTATAACGTC. This gives the protein CASSPNRRDSPYNV.

The CDR3 DNA sequence: TGTGCCAGCAGCTTGGGGGGACAGCGAATGGGCTCCTATAATTCACCCCTCCACTTT. Protein: CASSLGGQRMGSYNSPLHF. This chain uses TRBV5-6 with TRBJ1-6, with 7 bases aligning to TRBD1. Per the germline V gene, CDR1 is SGHDT and CDR2 is YYEEEE. This CDR3 is 19 amino acids long. Trimming took 0 bases from V and 0 from J; bases not matched to a gene: 9.

The gene calls are TRBV28 and TRBJ2-3; 9 bases fit TRBD1. Germline values: CDR1 MDHEN, CDR2 SYDVKM. J gave up 0 bases and V 4 bases, and 5 bases lay outside the gene matches. This CDR3 has 16 amino acids. CDR3 in DNA: TGTGCCAGCAGTTCCACCGGGACAGGGAGCACAGATACGCAGTATTTT. It specifies CASSSTGTGSTDTQYF.

This chain uses TRBV5-4 with TRBJ2-7; 7 bases map to TRBD2. Germline CDR1 reads SGHNT; CDR2 reads YYREEE (reference sequence). J gave up 7 bases and V 3 bases, and 4 bases lay outside the gene matches. This CDR3 is 12 amino acids long. The DNA of the CDR3 is TGTGCCAGCAGCTACGAGCGGGGAGAGCAGTACTTC. Translation: CASSYERGEQYF.

V and J are TRBV5-4 and TRBJ1-4, with D possibly TRBD1 on 5 matching bases. Germline V gives CDR1 SGHNT, CDR2 YYREEE (reference sequence). The ends were cut back, 4 bases at V and 3 bases at J, with 10 bases in the middle. This CDR3 region has 14 residues. CDR3 nucleotide sequence: TGTGCCAGCAGCCCAGGACACTCTAATGAAAAACTGTTTTTT. This gives the protein CASSPGHSNEKLFF. Based on the CDR3 plus reference TRBV5-4 and TRBJ1-4, the full variable domain is ETGVTQSPTHLIKTRGQQVTLRCSSQSGHNTVSWYQQALGQGPQFIFQYYREEENGRGNFPPRFSGLQFPNYSSELNVNALELDDSALYLCASSPGHSNEKLFFGSGTQLSVL.

The rearrangement joins TRBV6-5 to TRBJ2-2; D gene ambiguous. Germline V gene data show CDR1 as MNHEY and CDR2 as SVGAGI. CDR3 length: 16 amino acids. Trimming took off 3 bases at V and 0 bases at J, with 11 bases between the two ends. The CDR3 protein is CASSYRWSANTGELFF. For the CDR3, the DNA is TGTGCCAGCAGTTATCGGTGGTCCGCGAACACCGGGGAGCTGTTTTTT.

V usage is TRBV4-3 and J usage is TRBJ2-5; a weak D match, TRBD1 (5 bases). Trimming removed 0 bases from V and 5 bases from J, with 19 bases in between. The CDR3 has 17 amino acids. CDR1 and CDR2 from the germline V gene are LGHNA and YSLEER. CDR3 amino acids: CASSQDSIARPGETQYF. In DNA form, the CDR3 reads TGCGCCAGCAGCCAAGATTCCATTGCGCGGCCAGGGGAGACCCAGTACTTC.

The chain combines TRBV5-1 with TRBJ1-1; D is uncertain. Germline values: CDR1 SGHRS, CDR2 YFSETQ. CDR3 length: 19 amino acids. The V and J ends lost 0 bases and 2 bases respectively, with 23 bases between them. CDR3 in DNA: TGCGCCAGCAGCTTGGCCCTGAATCCCACAGAAGCCCCCAACACTGAAGCTTTCTTT. Protein product: CASSLALNPTEAPNTEAFF. The full variable domain, its missing parts supplied by reference TRBV5-1 and TRBJ1-1, is KAGVTQTPRYLIKTRGQQVTLSCSPISGHRSVSWYQQTPGQGLQFLFEYFSETQRNKGNFPGRFSGRQFSNSRSEMNVSTLELGDSALYLCASSLALNPTEAPNTEAFFGQGTRLTVV.

V and J are TRBV6-6 and TRBJ2-3; 8 bases map to TRBD1. This CDR3 contains 16 residues. From germline, CDR1 is MNHNY and CDR2 SVGAGI (reference sequence). V lost 4 bases to trimming and J lost 4 bases; unmatched junction nucleotides: 10. The CDR3 DNA is TGTGCCAGCAGTTCCCCTGACAGGGGTGGCGCAGATACGCAGTATTTT. It is translated as CASSSPDRGGADTQYF.

The chain couples TRBV6-6 to TRBJ2-5; TRBD1 matches 9 bases. V lost 6 bases and J lost 6; bases outside the gene matches: 8. This CDR3 region has 14 residues. In germline, CDR1 is MNHNY, CDR2 SVGAGI (reference sequence). The CDR3 DNA sequence: TGTGCCAGCAGCTGGACAGGGGTGTTACAGACCCAGTACTTC. Protein sequence: CASSWTGVLQTQYF.

The V gene is TRBV6-5, the J gene TRBJ2-4, with 7 positions matching TRBD2. The CDR3 contains 16 residues. Germline CDR1 and CDR2: MNHEY and SVGAGI. V lost 0 bases to trimming and J lost 1 base; unmatched junction nucleotides: 3. The CDR3 here is CASSYSAGVAKNIQYF. The CDR3 DNA reads as TGTGCCAGCAGTTACTCGGCGGGGGTTGCCAAAAACATTCAGTACTTC.

The chain combines TRBV2 with TRBJ1-4; perhaps TRBD1 as D (6 bases). The CDR3 is 14 residues long. The germline V gene has CDR1 SNHLY and CDR2 FYNNEI. V was shortened by 5 bases and J by 2 bases, with 9 bases between the two germline ends. The CDR3 nucleotides read TGTGCCAGCAGTCCGGACAGCACTAATGAAAAACTGTTTTTT. Its protein is CASSPDSTNEKLFF.

CDR3 bases: TGTGCCAGCAGCGTAGCCCCGGACAGGGGCGGTCTTGGCTACACCTTC. It codes for CASSVAPDRGGLGYTF. The chain couples TRBV9 to TRBJ1-2; 9 positions match TRBD1. The CDR3 consists of 16 residues. Germline V gene lookup returns CDR1 SGDLS and CDR2 YYNGEE. J was trimmed by 7 bases and V by 0 bases; bases with no gene match: 10. Full variable domain (missing parts from reference TRBV9 and TRBJ1-2): DSGVTQTPKHLITATGQRVTLRCSPRSGDLSVYWYQQSLDQGLQFLIQYYNGEERAKGNILERFSAQQFPDLHSELNLSSLELGDSALYFCASSVAPDRGGLGYTFGSGTRLTVV.

This clone was detected only once. This chain joins TRBV19 and TRBJ1-2; 10 positions match TRBD1. This CDR3 is 15 amino acids long. V was pared by 5 bases and J by 11 bases, with 14 bases of the junction left unmatched. Germline CDR1 LNHDA, CDR2 SQIVND (reference sequence). CDR3 DNA: TGTGCCAGTAGTCCGAACCCCGGGACAGGGGAGGCGTACACCTTC. This translates into CASSPNPGTGEAYTF.

The chain joins TRBV3-1 (or the pseudogene TRBV3-2) to TRBJ2-7; D unclear. In germline, CDR1 is LGHDT, CDR2 YNNKEL (reference sequence). This CDR3 has 11 residues. Trimming took off 0 bases at V and 7 bases at J, with 4 bases between the two ends. The CDR3 coding sequence is TGTGCCAGCAGCCAAGAGTATGAGCAGTACTTC. It is translated as CASSQEYEQYF.

This clone showed up just once. Here the CDR3 reads CASSIETKRTDTQYF. CDR3 nucleotides: TGTGCCAGCAGTATCGAGACAAAACGTACAGATACGCAGTATTTT. The chain couples TRBV28 to TRBJ2-3; D gene uncertain. The CDR3 is 15 residues long. Trimming pared 5 bases from V and 3 bases from J, leaving 15 bases between. Germline CDR1 reads MDHEN; CDR2 reads SYDVKM.